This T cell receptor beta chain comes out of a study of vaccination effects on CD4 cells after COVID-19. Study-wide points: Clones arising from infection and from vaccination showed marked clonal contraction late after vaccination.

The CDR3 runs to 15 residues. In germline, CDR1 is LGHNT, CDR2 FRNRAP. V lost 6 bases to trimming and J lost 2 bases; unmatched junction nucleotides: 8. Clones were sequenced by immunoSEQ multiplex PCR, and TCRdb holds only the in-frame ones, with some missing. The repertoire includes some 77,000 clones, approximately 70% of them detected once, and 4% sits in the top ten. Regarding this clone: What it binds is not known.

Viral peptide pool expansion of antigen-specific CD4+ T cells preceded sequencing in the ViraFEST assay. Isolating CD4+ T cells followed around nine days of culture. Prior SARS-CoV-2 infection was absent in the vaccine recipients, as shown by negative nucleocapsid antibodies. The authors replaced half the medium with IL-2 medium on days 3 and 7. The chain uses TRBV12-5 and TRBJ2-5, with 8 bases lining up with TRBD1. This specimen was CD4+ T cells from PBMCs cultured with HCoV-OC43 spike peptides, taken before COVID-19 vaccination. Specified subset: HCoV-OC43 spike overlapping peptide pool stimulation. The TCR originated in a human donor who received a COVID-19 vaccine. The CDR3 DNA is TGTGCTAGTGGCCCCGGACAGGGTAGGCAAGAGACCCAGTACTTC. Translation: CASGPGQGRQETQYF. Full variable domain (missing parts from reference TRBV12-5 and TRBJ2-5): DARVTQTPRHKVTEMGQEVTMRCQPILGHNTVFWYRQTMMQGLELLAYFRNRAPLDDSGMPKDRFSAEMPDATLATLKIQPSEPRDSAVYFCASGPGQGRQETQYFGPGTRLLVL.